Following are 26 T cell receptor beta chains from one sample sequenced in a study of CD8 T cells in Susac syndrome. Random hexamers served to reverse transcribe roughly 0.5 to 1 ug RNA. Via MiXCR, TCRdb re-called the immunoSEQ multiplex PCR reads, giving one row per CDR3 protein. The sample includes roughly 150,000 distinct CDR3 sequences, 92% of them seen just once. Input material: CD4+ T cells from PBMCs. The receptors stem from a human donor in good health.

The CDR3 sequence: CASSPEFFQAEAFF. The CDR3 DNA reads as TGCGCCAGCAGCCCAGAGTTTTTTCAGGCAGAAGCTTTCTTT. The V call is TRBV5-1, the J call TRBJ1-1; D unclear. This CDR3 is built from 14 residues. V was pared by 4 bases and J by 8 bases, with 18 bases between. Germline V gives CDR1 SGHRS, CDR2 YFSETQ. Supplemented by reference TRBV5-1 and TRBJ1-1, the full variable domain reads KAGVTQTPRYLIKTRGQQVTLSCSPISGHRSVSWYQQTPGQGLQFLFEYFSETQRNKGNFPGRFSGRQFSNSRSEMNVSTLELGDSALYLCASSPEFFQAEAFFGQGTRLTVV.

The CDR3 region has the DNA TGTGCCAGCAGTGTGGAACAGGCCAACTATGGCTACACCTTC. Protein: CASSVEQANYGYTF. The chain joins TRBV6-6 to TRBJ1-2; weak D call: TRBD1 (5 bases). Trimming removed 5 bases from V and 2 bases from J, with 12 bases in between. The germline gives CDR1 MNHNY, CDR2 SVGAGI (reference sequence). The CDR3 sequence is 14 residues long.

The chain carries TRBV5-1 and TRBJ1-5; D is unresolved. Trimming pared 4 bases from V and 5 bases from J, leaving 13 bases between. This CDR3 is built from 14 residues. Germline CDR1 and CDR2: SGHRS and YFSETQ. The DNA for the CDR3 is TGCGCCAGCAGCCCGGAGGCGGGTGATCAGCCCCAGCATTTT. It encodes CASSPEAGDQPQHF.

The chain employs TRBV6-1 and TRBJ2-1, with 8 nucleotides matching TRBD2. The CDR3 runs 16 residues. V lost 8 bases and J lost 1; bases outside the gene matches: 10. Germline-derived CDR1 and CDR2 are MNHNS and SASEGT. DNA of the CDR3: TGTGCCAGCCGTCCACTGGCGGGAGGATCCTACAATGAGCAGTTCTTC. It specifies CASRPLAGGSYNEQFF.

The gene calls are TRBV19 and TRBJ1-5; 7 nucleotides match TRBD1. Trimming at V came to 7 bases and at J to 3 bases, leaving 12 bases not matched to a gene. Germline-derived CDR1 and CDR2 are LNHDA and SQIVND (reference sequence). The CDR3 has 16 amino acids. The CDR3 sequence: CASIDRDRVINQPQHF. Here the CDR3 DNA reads TGTGCCAGTATAGACCGGGACAGAGTCATCAATCAGCCCCAGCATTTT.

V usage is TRBV11-2 and J usage is TRBJ1-2; D is undetermined. The V end was cut by 3 bases, the J end by 8 bases, with 13 bases between. CDR3 size: 13 residues. Germline CDR1 is SGHAT and CDR2 is FQNNGV. CDR3 in amino acids: CASSFFGQDGYTF. The CDR3 region has the DNA TGTGCCAGCAGCTTTTTTGGGCAGGACGGCTACACCTTC.

The rearrangement uses TRBV18 and TRBJ2-3; D not certain. V shed 2 bases and J shed 0 bases, with 12 bases lying between them. Germline V CDR1 and CDR2: KGHSH, LQKENI. The CDR3 has 16 amino acids. CDR3 protein: CASSPRLATSTDTQYF. The CDR3 nucleotides are TGTGCCAGCTCACCAAGGTTGGCCACCAGCACAGATACGCAGTATTTT.

The chain employs TRBV29-1 and TRBJ2-6; the D is unclear. Germline loops: CDR1 SQVTM, CDR2 ANQGSEA. This CDR3 contains 14 residues. V was clipped by 4 bases and J by 1 base, with 8 bases between them. DNA of the CDR3: TGCAGCGTTGGGGCGAGGTCTGGGGCCAACGTCCTGACTTTC. Its protein is CSVGARSGANVLTF.

The chain uses TRBV6-6 and TRBJ2-7, with D tentatively TRBD1 (6 bases). V gave up 6 bases and J gave up 6 bases, with 15 bases separating them. Looked up from germline, CDR1 is MNHNY and CDR2 is SVGAGI (reference sequence). The CDR3 is made up of 13 amino acids. CDR3 loop: CASRYPGQSEQYF. The CDR3 region has the DNA TGTGCCAGCAGGTATCCGGGACAATCCGAGCAGTACTTC.

V and J are TRBV14 and TRBJ1-2, with 7 nucleotides matching TRBD1. Germline V gene lookup returns CDR1 SGHDN and CDR2 FVKESK. After removal of 1 base from V and 0 bases from J, the junction contained 2 bases not matched to a gene. This CDR3 spans 15 amino acids. The CDR3 sequence: CASSQGDSANYGYTF. The CDR3 region has the DNA TGTGCCAGCAGCCAAGGGGACAGCGCTAACTATGGCTACACCTTC. The full variable domain, in which reference TRBV14 and TRBJ1-2 provide the parts outside the CDR3, is EAGVTQFPSHSVIEKGQTVTLRCDPISGHDNLYWYRRVMGKEIKFLLHFVKESKQDESGMPNNRFLAERTGGTYSTLKVQPAELEDSGVYFCASSQGDSANYGYTFGSGTRLTVV.

The V and J genes are TRBV20-1 and TRBJ1-1; D is unresolved. CDR3 size: 14 residues. The ends were cut back, 4 bases at V and 0 bases at J, with 12 bases in the middle. Germline V gene sequence: CDR1 DFQATT, CDR2 SNEGSKA (reference sequence). In nucleotides, the CDR3 is TGCAGTGCTAAGAAGGGCAGAATGAACACTGAAGCTTTCTTT. Translation: CSAKKGRMNTEAFF.

This chain's CDR3 is CASSLAAHLATDTQYF. DNA of the CDR3: TGCGCCAGCAGCTTGGCGGCCCACCTCGCGACAGATACGCAGTATTTT. The chain links TRBV5-1 to TRBJ2-3, with unresolved D. Per germline, CDR1 SGHRS and CDR2 YFSETQ. With 0 bases removed from V and 3 bases from J, the gap between germline ends came to 14 bases. The CDR3 is made up of 16 amino acids.

The chain employs TRBV30 and TRBJ1-1, with 7 bases lining up with TRBD1. Germline V CDR1 and CDR2: GTSNPN, SVGIG (reference sequence). The CDR3 has 11 amino acids. The trim removed 5 bases at V and 12 bases at J, leaving 9 bases unmatched. CDR3 loop: CAWESGQATFF. The DNA for the CDR3 is TGTGCCTGGGAATCAGGACAGGCAACTTTCTTT. Variable domain in full (rest from reference TRBV30 and TRBJ1-1): SQTIHQWPATLVQPVGSPLSLECTVEGTSNPNLYWYRQAAGRGLQLLFYSVGIGQISSEVPQNLSASRPQDRQFILSSKKLLLSDSGFYLCAWESGQATFFGQGTRLTVV.

The CDR3 protein is CASSASGGRSADTQYF. The CDR3, as DNA: TGTGCCAGCAGTGCAAGCGGGGGCCGAAGCGCAGATACGCAGTATTTT. This rearrangement joins TRBV9 to TRBJ2-3, with TRBD2 identical over 8 bases. Germline trimming cut 5 bases from V and 4 bases from J; bases unmatched to any gene: 12. This CDR3 spans 16 amino acids. Germline V lookup: CDR1 SGDLS, CDR2 YYNGEE.

The CDR3 sequence is CASSLASSSYNEQFF. The CDR3 DNA is TGTGCCAGCAGTTTAGCGTCTAGCTCCTACAATGAGCAGTTCTTC. This chain uses TRBV6-6 with TRBJ2-1; perhaps TRBD2 as D (5 bases). From germline, CDR1 is MNHNY and CDR2 SVGAGI (reference sequence). V lost 4 bases, J lost 0 bases, and 10 bases lay in between. The CDR3 covers 15 residues.

V gene TRBV27 combines with J gene TRBJ1-1; D gene unclear. The CDR3 length is 13 residues. Per the germline V gene, CDR1 is MNHEY and CDR2 is SMNVEV (reference sequence). The ends were cut back, 6 bases at V and 1 base at J, with 9 bases in the middle. The CDR3: CASRLSGNTEAFF. The CDR3 coding sequence is TGTGCCAGCAGACTCAGTGGGAACACTGAAGCTTTCTTT.

This chain connects TRBV6-2 or TRBV6-3 to TRBJ1-5; D is unresolved. CDR1 is MNHEY, CDR2 SVGEGT, per germline. The germline V and J ends were trimmed by 2 bases and 4 bases, with 12 bases remaining between them. The CDR3 has 15 amino acids. The CDR3 spells CASSYGGSDNQPQHF. CDR3 in DNA: TGTGCCAGCAGTTACGGAGGGTCCGATAATCAGCCCCAGCATTTT.

This chain joins TRBV20-1 and TRBJ2-3; 7 bases map to TRBD2. J lost 0 bases, V lost 6 bases, and 18 bases had no gene match. CDR3 length: 18 amino acids. Per the germline V gene, CDR1 is DFQATT and CDR2 is SNEGSKA (reference sequence). The CDR3 DNA follows: TGCAGTGCCAAGGGACTCCCCTTTCGCGGGAGTAGCACAGATACGCAGTATTTT. This translates into CSAKGLPFRGSSTDTQYF.

The chain uses TRBV6-2 or TRBV6-3 and TRBJ2-5, with D possibly being TRBD1 or TRBD2 (5 bases each). With 5 bases removed from V and 1 base from J, the gap between germline ends came to 14 bases. Germline V lookup: CDR1 MNHEY, CDR2 SVGEGT. The CDR3 has 15 residues. The CDR3 DNA is TGTGCCAGCAGTCTCGCCGCAGGGACCCAAGAGACCCAGTACTTC. Encoded protein: CASSLAAGTQETQYF.

The genes are TRBV6-2 or TRBV6-3 and TRBJ2-5, with 9 nucleotides matching TRBD1. Trimming at V came to 6 bases and at J to 6 bases, leaving 8 bases not matched to a gene. CDR1 MNHEY and CDR2 SVGEGT come from the germline V gene. This CDR3 is 14 amino acids long. The CDR3 sequence is CASRSGQGRKTQYF. The CDR3 region has the DNA TGTGCCAGCAGATCGGGACAGGGTAGGAAGACCCAGTACTTC.

The CDR3 spells CASSLNLGPETEAFF. The CDR3 DNA reads as TGTGCCAGCAGCTTAAACCTCGGACCCGAGACGGAAGCTTTCTTT. The chain employs TRBV5-4 and TRBJ1-1; D unresolved. V was shortened by 2 bases and J by 8 bases, with 19 bases between the two germline ends. CDR3 length: 15 residues. From germline, CDR1 is SGHNT and CDR2 YYREEE (reference sequence).

V gene TRBV4-2 combines with J gene TRBJ1-5; D might be TRBD1 (5 bases). Germline CDR1 reads LGHNA; CDR2 reads YNFKEQ. V was clipped by 0 bases and J by 2 bases, with 11 bases between them. The CDR3 length is 16 residues. Here the CDR3 DNA reads TGTGCCAGCAGCCAAGAAAGGGGATCGGGCAATCAGCCCCAGCATTTT. This translates into CASSQERGSGNQPQHF.

The rearrangement links TRBV6-5 to TRBJ1-2; 8 bases agree with TRBD1. Germline V gives CDR1 MNHEY, CDR2 SVGAGI. The CDR3 covers 15 residues. Trimming cost V 2 bases and J 1 base; bases outside gene matches: 3. The CDR3 protein is CASSYRDRLNYGYTF. CDR3 nucleotide sequence: TGTGCCAGCAGTTACCGGGACAGGCTTAACTATGGCTACACCTTC.

This clonotype was counted a few times. The V gene is TRBV30, the J gene TRBJ1-2; D perhaps matches TRBD1 (5 bases). V was cut by 2 bases and J by 4 bases, with 8 bases left in between. In germline, CDR1 is GTSNPN, CDR2 SVGIG (reference sequence). The CDR3 contains 12 residues. CDR3 sequence: CAWSRGGYGYTF. The CDR3 nucleotides are TGTGCCTGGAGTCGGGGGGGCTATGGCTACACCTTC.

This clonotype was seen a handful of times. The CDR3 coding sequence is TGCGCCAGCAGCTTGGCAGGGATTAACACCGGGGAGCTGTTTTTT. This encodes CASSLAGINTGELFF. This sequence joins TRBV5-1 and TRBJ2-2; perhaps TRBD1 as D (5 bases). Trimming removed 0 bases from V and 2 bases from J, with 8 bases in between. CDR1 is SGHRS, CDR2 YFSETQ, per germline. The CDR3 covers 15 residues.

The rearrangement joins TRBV29-1 to TRBJ2-2, with 8 bases that match TRBD2. Germline lookup yields CDR1 SQVTM and CDR2 ANQGSEA. V shed 6 bases and J 0 bases; nucleotides not matched to a gene: 6. CDR3 length equals 15 residues. CDR3 amino acids: CSVVTSGTNTGELFF. In DNA, the CDR3 is TGCAGCGTCGTTACTAGCGGAACGAACACCGGGGAGCTGTTTTTT.